This section outlines one TCR beta chain sequence together with its context. Its antigen is undetermined. In germline, CDR1 is SGHAT, CDR2 FQDESV (reference sequence). The CDR3 contains 19 residues. V lost 4 bases and J lost 8; bases outside the gene matches: 20. The entry originates in a study of T-cell reconstitution after alpha-beta-depleted transplantation in children. Unique molecular identifiers tagged the TCRbeta library. Each CDR3 protein gets one entry after TCRdb re-called the PCR reads with MiXCR. The sample comprises about 460,000 distinct CDR3 sequences, over 10% of which are singletons, and around 15% rests with the top ten. The study, taken as a whole, reports: One year after transplant, T-cell counts and diversity came mostly from newly produced T cells.

The rearrangement uses TRBV11-1 and TRBJ2-4; 10 nucleotides align to TRBD1. The source was PBMCs, mostly from graft donor cells, collected 180 days after TCRalphabeta/CD19-depleted stem cell transplant. The receptor comes from a female patient younger than 10 who had a stem cell transplant for aplastic anemia, so the T cells may come from the graft donor. The CDR3 here is CASSSRDRGPKGVPYIQYF. The CDR3 DNA sequence: TGTGCCAGCAGCTCCCGGGACAGGGGACCAAAAGGGGTTCCGTACATTCAGTACTTC.